Sequencing of this TCR beta chain was carried out in a study of regulatory and conventional T cells in RAG deficiency (dated by TCRdb to 2015 to 2018). The study in broad terms: High-throughput TCR beta sequencing was used to compare the diversity and composition of the Treg, conventional CD4+ and CD8+ T cell repertoires of RAG-deficient patients with those of healthy controls.

Library prep was done by the immunoSEQ multiplex PCR assay. Genomic DNA from the sorted T-cell subsets was used to amplify rearranged TCR beta chain products, which were then sequenced. As for how the authors treated the data: Repertoire diversity of productive TCR beta rearrangements was quantified using Shannon entropy and Simpson indices. To assess clonal expansion, the frequencies of the 100 most abundant productive TCR beta clonotypes were added up as a share of total reads. A self-reactivity index based on amino acid usage at CDR3beta positions 6 and 7 was applied to the TRB repertoires. Two-way ANOVA was used for repertoire analyses, while Student t or Mann-Whitney tests were used for flow cytometric analyses. TCRdb holds this immuneACCESS table with in-frame rearrangements only. Some clones are missing; in checked studies, unresolved V genes explain under half, and the rest has no known cause. The D gene and trimming were derived from the DNA, and the V and J assignments and clone size from that table. Here the sample has approximately 12,000 clones; approximately 93% occur a single time. The top ten clones comprise approximately 1.5% of the sample.

Regulatory T cells were purified from blood as CD4+CD25-high CD127-low cells before genomic DNA extraction. Seven to nine healthy control donors served as the comparison group for repertoire analyses. Comment on this clone: Its antigen specificity is not known. One base away there is no much larger clone; base qualities are not given.

The full study reports these points: Sorted CD25-high CD127-low cells from Omenn syndrome patients may represent peripherally activated cells rather than bona fide Treg cells. All patient T-cell subsets had shorter CDR3 lengths; Omenn syndrome patients showed >80% Treg-Tconv repertoire overlap at nucleotide and amino acid level. Unique TCR beta sequences from Treg cells were roughly 110-fold fewer in Omenn syndrome and CID/AS patients than controls, versus approximately 9.3-fold for other subsets. Some T-cell subset analyses were not performed for some subjects. Markedly lower Shannon entropy and higher Simpson indices were observed in RAG-deficient patients than in control T-cell subpopulations.

The CDR3 sequence holds 14 residues, the cysteine and phenylalanine included. Just the 42-base CDR3 DNA is kept, in frame starting at base 1. Between the V and J ends, shortened by 3 bases and 0 bases respectively, the junction contains 9 bases. The germline V gene provides CDR1 SGHRS and CDR2 YFSETQ. This sample was shared with a second study, whose subject was regulatory T cells. That second report states: The multiplex PCR used 52 forward TRBV primers and 13 reverse TRBJ primers, with assay-based and computational corrections for amplification bias. Restricted unique TRB V-J pairs and skewed V and J gene usage were observed in patient repertoires, most markedly in regulatory T cells. T-cell receptor beta repertoires of sorted regulatory, conventional CD4+ and CD8+ T cells were compared between CD3G-deficient patients and healthy controls. Peripheral blood mononuclear cells were isolated by Ficoll density separation. Within the immunoSEQ assay, multiplex PCR amplified rearranged TRB loci from genomic DNA. An Illumina HiSeq platform was used to sequence the TRB amplicons. Raw sequences were error-filtered and aligned to reference gene sequences by custom algorithms and were subsequently analyzed with the immunoSEQ online tools. Frequencies of productive and nonproductive TRB rearrangements were assessed among unique sequences as well as among total sequences. For group comparisons, t tests, Mann-Whitney tests or two-way ANOVA were performed in Prism software.

Sequencing was carried out using CD127- CD25+ CD4+ Tregs sorted from blood. The clonotype originates from a human donor in good health. In this chain, TRBV5-1 is recombined with TRBJ1-1, with the D segment identity uncertain. The sequenced DNA is TGCGCCAGCAGCTCACTCGGGGTGAACACTGAAGCTTTCTTT. This codes for CASSSLGVNTEAFF.